Here is one T cell receptor (beta chain) with its context. Amplification used 60 Vbeta primers and 13 Jbeta primers. The table came from immunoSEQ multiplex PCR; TCRdb's copy has only in-frame clones and leaves some out. Altogether some 150,000 clones are present, roughly 80% being singletons, with the ten largest covering over 0.95%. The sample comes from a study of cytomegalovirus exposure and HLA in healthy donors. Study at large: Within an early data release were around 80 million unique TCRs drawn from HLA-typed donors.

CDR1 MNHEY and CDR2 SMNVEV come from the germline V gene (reference sequence). This CDR3 comprises 16 residues. V lost 4 bases to trimming and J lost 3 bases; unmatched junction nucleotides: 7. Sequenced input: PBMCs. This chain joins TRBV27 and TRBJ2-5; 11 nucleotides align to TRBD2. The receptor comes from a female donor in good health and CMV-seronegative. CDR3 sequence (DNA): TGTGCCAGCAGTTCCCCCTTACTAGCGGGAGAAGAGACCCAGTACTTC. Translation: CASSSPLLAGEETQYF.